Below are 17 T cell receptor beta chains sequenced from a single sample in a study of blood T cells in healthy people across ages. Combining a sample-barcoded 5' primer with a J-beta primer mix, a second PCR ran for 7 to 11 cycles. One entry per CDR3 protein, called by TCRdb with MiXCR from the 5' RACE reads. The sample lists about 1,600,000 distinct CDR3 sequences, 42% seen once, with 7.9% in the top ten. Sequenced: blood. The receptors were sampled from a woman aged 18-35 years in good health.

Turning to this clonotype: An end of the junction differs from the germline gene, which may be a read error. The chain carries TRBV27 and TRBJ2-5; TRBD2 aligns across 11 bases. This CDR3 spans 18 amino acids. The germline V gene encodes CDR1 MNHEY and CDR2 SMNVEV (reference sequence). The CDR3 DNA is TGTGTCAGCAGTCCAACCCCCTTTAGCGGGAGGGCAACTAATGAGCAGTACTTC. Amino acid sequence: CVSSPTPFSGRATNEQYF.

V usage is TRBV9 and J usage is TRBJ2-1; no clear D gene. There are 16 residues in the CDR3. Germline V gene data show CDR1 as SGDLS and CDR2 as YYNGEE. The V end was cut by 0 bases, the J end by 5 bases, with 15 bases between. In nucleotides, the CDR3 is TGTGCCAGCAGCGTAGAGGGTGCTTCCCTTAACAATGAGCAGTTCTTC. Amino acid sequence: CASSVEGASLNNEQFF. The full variable domain, completed using reference TRBV9 and TRBJ2-1, is DSGVTQTPKHLITATGQRVTLRCSPRSGDLSVYWYQQSLDQGLQFLIQYYNGEERAKGNILERFSAQQFPDLHSELNLSSLELGDSALYFCASSVEGASLNNEQFFGPGTRLTVL.

V gene TRBV18 combines with J gene TRBJ1-5, with 10 bases identical to TRBD1. Germline lookup yields CDR1 KGHSH and CDR2 LQKENI. After removal of 2 bases from V and 3 bases from J, the junction contained 4 bases not matched to a gene. There are 16 residues in the CDR3. CDR3 loop: CASSPGGQGTNQPQHF. CDR3 DNA: TGTGCCAGCTCACCAGGGGGACAGGGGACCAATCAGCCCCAGCATTTT.

The table lists this clonotype with a few counts. The CDR3 sequence: CASSSRQAATEAFF. The CDR3 DNA follows: TGTGCCAGCAGTTCAAGGCAGGCGGCGACTGAAGCTTTCTTT. This chain connects TRBV27 to TRBJ1-1; D call uncertain. The germline gives CDR1 MNHEY, CDR2 SMNVEV (reference sequence). The CDR3 consists of 14 residues. The V end was cut by 4 bases, the J end by 5 bases, with 14 bases between.

The V and J genes are TRBV6-1 and TRBJ2-3; D might be TRBD1 or TRBD2, each matching 6 bases. Germline values: CDR1 MNHNS, CDR2 SASEGT. The CDR3 consists of 16 residues. The V and J ends lost 3 bases and 0 bases respectively, with 13 bases between them. The CDR3 reads CASSERRGASTDTQYF. The CDR3, as DNA: TGTGCCAGCAGTGAGAGGAGGGGGGCTAGCACAGATACGCAGTATTTT.

The chain is built from TRBV27 and TRBJ2-1; 7 bases match TRBD2. The J call may be in error: the DNA end matches TRBJ2-7 better. CDR1 and CDR2 from the germline V gene are MNHEY and SMNVEV (reference sequence). This CDR3 comprises 13 residues. The CDR3 sequence: CASRRTSYNEQYF. The DNA of the CDR3 is TGTGCCAGCAGACGGACTAGTTACAATGAGCAGTACTTC.

The gene calls are TRBV4-1 and TRBJ1-4, with TRBD1 identical over 9 bases. The ends lost 6 bases at V and 8 bases at J; junction bases unmatched: 7. The germline gives CDR1 MGHRA, CDR2 YSYEKL. The CDR3 has 14 amino acids. The CDR3 is CASSRGQGSEKLFF. DNA for the CDR3: TGCGCCAGCAGTCGGGGACAGGGAAGCGAAAAACTGTTTTTT.

The table lists this clonotype with a count of one. This sequence joins TRBV18 and TRBJ1-2; a possible D gene is TRBD1 (5 bases). The V end was cut by 0 bases, the J end by 3 bases, with 14 bases between. From germline, CDR1 is KGHSH and CDR2 LQKENI. The CDR3 spans 16 residues. The CDR3 DNA sequence: TGTGCCAGCTCACCACCGGGAGGGGCGGCTGACTATGGCTACACCTTC. Its protein is CASSPPGGAADYGYTF.

The chain employs TRBV25-1 and TRBJ1-1, with no clear D. The CDR3 covers 14 residues. Looked up from germline, CDR1 is MGHDK and CDR2 is SYGVNS. Between the trimmed V and J ends, which lost 5 bases and 4 bases, there was a span of 14 bases. CDR3 sequence reads: CASSPARLVTEAFF. CDR3 nucleotide sequence: TGTGCCAGCAGTCCCGCTCGGTTAGTCACTGAAGCTTTCTTT.

The DNA of the CDR3 is TGCAGTGCCCCGCCCGGGACAGGGGGCGCCTGGGGCAATCAGCCCCAGCATTTT. This translates into CSAPPGTGGAWGNQPQHF. V is TRBV20-1 and J is TRBJ1-5, with 12 bases fitting TRBD1. The germline CDR1 and CDR2 sequences are DFQATT and SNEGSKA (reference sequence). Losses at the gene ends were 6 bases for V and 2 bases for J; bases not matched to a gene: 14. This CDR3 region has 18 residues.

The chain couples TRBV6-2 or TRBV6-3 to TRBJ1-1; a weak D match, TRBD1 (5 bases). The V and J ends lost 6 bases and 4 bases respectively, with 12 bases between them. CDR1 is MNHEY, CDR2 SVGEGT, per germline. The CDR3 has 13 amino acids. The CDR3 DNA is TGTGCCAGCAGCCCAGGGTTTGCCACTGAAGCTTTCTTT. It specifies CASSPGFATEAFF.

In the case of this clonotype: A read error may be the cause here, since a much bigger clone is one base away. V usage is TRBV12-3 or TRBV12-4 and J usage is TRBJ2-7, with D possibly being TRBD2 (5 bases). The CDR3 consists of 12 residues. The germline V and J ends were trimmed by 5 bases and 7 bases, with 12 bases remaining between them. As DNA, the CDR3 is TGTGCCAGCAGTCCGATTAGCGATGAGCAGTACTTC. This gives the protein CASSPISDEQYF.

This clonotype has only a few counts. The chain combines TRBV10-3 with TRBJ1-2; TRBD1 might be the D (6 bases). Germline assignment: CDR1 ENHRY and CDR2 SYGVKD. This CDR3 is built from 13 residues. V shed 6 bases and J shed 4 bases, with 12 bases lying between them. The CDR3 DNA reads as TGTGCCATCAGCGCGGACAGCGCCTATGGCTACACCTTC. Protein sequence: CAISADSAYGYTF.

This clonotype showed up many times. The chain joins TRBV6-5 to TRBJ2-5; no definite D call. The CDR3 loop spans 11 amino acids. The ends were cut back, 3 bases at V and 5 bases at J, with 4 bases in the middle. Germline CDR1 reads MNHEY; CDR2 reads SVGAGI. The CDR3 reads CASSYLETQYF. The CDR3 DNA sequence: TGTGCCAGCAGTTATTTGGAGACCCAGTACTTC.

This clonotype was counted between two and nine times. The V and J genes are TRBV6-1 and TRBJ2-5; TRBD1 aligns across 8 bases. The J segment lost 4 bases and the V segment lost 4 bases, leaving 11 bases of the junction unmatched. CDR1 is MNHNS and CDR2 is SASEGT in the germline V gene. CDR3 length equals 16 residues. The CDR3 sequence is CASSVTPGTGVETQYF. The CDR3 DNA reads TGTGCCAGCAGTGTAACCCCCGGGACAGGCGTAGAGACCCAGTACTTC.

Only a few counts were recorded for this clonotype. The chain recombines TRBV20-1 with TRBJ2-5; a possible D gene is TRBD1 (5 bases). Trimming pared 0 bases from V and 5 bases from J, leaving 19 bases between. Germline values: CDR1 DFQATT, CDR2 SNEGSKA (reference sequence). This CDR3 region has 16 residues. In DNA form, the CDR3 reads TGCAGTGCTAGAGATAGTTTCCGACAGTCCGGGGAGACCCAGTACTTC. It specifies CSARDSFRQSGETQYF.

The chain carries TRBV7-9 and TRBJ2-1; D is undetermined. Germline values: CDR1 SEHNR, CDR2 FQNEAQ (reference sequence). The V end was cut by 5 bases, the J end by 6 bases, with 17 bases between. The CDR3 extends over 15 amino acids. Here the CDR3 reads CASSPDGWGSNEQFF. For the CDR3, the DNA is TGTGCCAGCAGCCCGGACGGCTGGGGATCCAATGAGCAGTTCTTC.